These T cell receptor beta chains were read from a single sample in a study of cytomegalovirus exposure and HLA in healthy donors. Generated by immunoSEQ multiplex PCR, the TCRdb table keeps only in-frame clones and is missing some. The sample carries around 100,000 clones, approximately 94% recorded once. The specimen was PBMCs. These TCRs come from a woman aged 18-29 years in good health and CMV-seronegative. CDR3s include the opening cysteine and the closing phenylalanine or tryptophan. Fields, in order: J gene, D gene, V gene, clone size, CDR3 length, CDR3 protein, CDR3 DNA. The D gene is left open where the match is weak. Some rows mark clone size as missing; the rest say once, few, many or name a class of expanded clone.

TRBJ2-7,TRBD2,TRBV19,once,20,CASSHKRGATSTRTPYEQYF,TGTGCCAGTAGTCATAAGCGGGGGGCAACCTCTACTCGGACCCCCTACGAGCAGTACTTC
TRBJ2-3,TRBD2,TRBV2,.,17,CASSDGLAGGPSDTQYF,TGTGCCAGCAGTGATGGGCTAGCGGGAGGGCCTTCCGATACGCAGTATTTT
TRBJ2-3,.,TRBV5-1,.,15,CASSYRPGETDTQYF,TGCGCCAGCAGCTACAGACCCGGGGAAACAGATACGCAGTATTTT
TRBJ1-4,TRBD1,TRBV18,.,14,CASSPQGVPEKLFF,TGTGCCAGCTCACCCCAGGGGGTTCCGGAAAAACTGTTTTTT
TRBJ1-3,.,TRBV7-8,.,17,CASSLGGTVSSGNTIYF,TGTGCCAGCAGCTTGGGAGGGACTGTGAGCTCTGGAAACACCATATATTTT
TRBJ2-3,TRBD1,TRBV7-9,.,15,CASSLTGAQTDTQYF,TGTGCCAGCAGCTTAACAGGGGCTCAGACAGATACGCAGTATTTT
TRBJ1-6,.,TRBV27,.,15,CASHSAGNMDSPLHF,TGTGCCAGCCATTCGGCAGGGAACATGGATTCACCCCTCCACTTT
TRBJ2-3,.,TRBV7-3,.,16,CASSPTGGFRTDTQYF,TGTGCCAGCAGCCCCACTGGGGGCTTTCGCACAGATACGCAGTATTTT
TRBJ2-3,TRBD2,TRBV5-1,.,15,CASSPTSGRLDTQYF,TGCGCCAGCAGCCCCACTAGCGGGAGATTAGATACGCAGTATTTT
TRBJ2-7,.,TRBV7-3,.,16,CASSLTWSDGTYEQYF,TGTGCCAGCAGCTTAACGTGGAGCGACGGAACCTACGAGCAGTACTTC
TRBJ1-2,.,TRBV5-4,.,13,CASSLMGLDGYTF,TGTGCCAGCAGCTTGATGGGGCTTGATGGCTACACCTTC
TRBJ2-1,.,TRBV5-1,.,15,CASSLDGAPYNEQFF,TGCGCCAGCAGCTTGGATGGGGCCCCCTACAATGAGCAGTTCTTC
TRBJ1-1,.,TRBV4-1,.,17,CASSQVFSTFSNTEAFF,TGCGCCAGCAGCCAAGTATTCTCTACCTTTTCGAACACTGAAGCTTTCTTT
TRBJ2-7,.,TRBV5-6,.,14,CASSLPQNVYEQYF,TGTGCCAGCAGCTTGCCCCAGAATGTGTACGAGCAGTACTTC
TRBJ1-5,TRBD1,TRBV10-3,.,15,CAISSDRGSNQPQHF,TGTGCCATCAGTTCTGACAGGGGGAGCAATCAGCCCCAGCATTTT
TRBJ2-5,TRBD2,TRBV5-1,.,15,CASSLVASGQETQYF,TGCGCCAGCAGCTTGGTTGCTAGCGGACAAGAGACCCAGTACTTC
TRBJ2-3,.,TRBV11-3,.,14,CASSLNTGTDTQYF,TGTGCCAGCAGCTTAAATACAGGGACAGATACGCAGTATTTT
TRBJ1-2,.,TRBV10-1,.,13,CASSDRPNYGYTF,TGCGCCAGCAGTGACAGGCCCAACTATGGCTACACCTTC
TRBJ1-1,TRBD1,TRBV7-2,.,15,CASSRGHRGQTEAFF,TGTGCCAGCAGCCGGGGTCACAGGGGGCAAACTGAAGCTTTCTTT
TRBJ2-3,TRBD1,TRBV27,.,15,CASSLVGQGPGGQYF,TGTGCCAGCAGCCTAGTCGGACAGGGCCCCGGGGGGCAGTATTTT
TRBJ2-1,.,TRBV13,.,16,CASSPPGSLSYNEQFF,TGTGCCAGCAGCCCTCCCGGTTCCCTCTCCTACAATGAGCAGTTCTTC
TRBJ2-1,TRBD2,TRBV7-9,.,15,CASTLRLADYNEQFF,TGTGCCAGCACCTTAAGGCTAGCGGATTACAATGAGCAGTTCTTC
TRBJ2-5,TRBD2,TRBV10-3,.,13,CASNLAGGETQYF,TGTGCCTCAAATCTAGCGGGAGGAGAGACCCAGTACTTC
TRBJ1-1,TRBD1,TRBV11-2,.,15,CASSFAGTGHTEAFF,TGTGCCAGCAGCTTCGCCGGGACAGGCCACACTGAAGCTTTCTTT
TRBJ1-2,.,TRBV7-2,.,14,CASTPGWGGYGYTF,TGTGCCAGCACCCCAGGGTGGGGGGGCTATGGCTACACCTTC
TRBJ1-1,.,TRBV25-1,.,15,CASSDPGEGSTEAFF,TGTGCCAGCAGTGACCCAGGGGAGGGGAGCACTGAAGCTTTCTTT
TRBJ1-2,.,TRBV6-5,.,13,CASSDKAHYGYTF,TGTGCCAGCAGTGACAAAGCCCACTATGGCTACACCTTC
TRBJ2-2,.,TRBV7-8,.,15,CASSFWRAEAGELFF,TGTGCCAGCAGCTTTTGGCGCGCAGAGGCCGGGGAGCTGTTTTTT
TRBJ2-5,TRBD1,TRBV7-7,.,17,CASSLALGGQGAETQYF,TGTGCTAGCAGCTTAGCGCTGGGCGGGCAGGGGGCCGAGACCCAGTACTTC
TRBJ1-1,TRBD1,TRBV4-1,.,16,CASSRGQGVVNTEAFF,TGCGCCAGCAGCCGCGGACAGGGTGTGGTAAACACTGAAGCTTTCTTT
TRBJ1-4,.,TRBV13,.,16,CASSFRPGGANEKLFF,TGTGCCAGCAGCTTTCGCCCGGGAGGCGCTAATGAAAAACTGTTTTTT
TRBJ1-4,TRBD1,TRBV7-9,.,17,CASNYGRGLRTNEKLFF,TGTGCCAGCAATTATGGCAGGGGGCTCCGAACTAATGAAAAACTGTTTTTT
TRBJ2-2,.,TRBV5-1,once,14,CASRRAQSTGELFF,TGCGCCAGCAGGCGGGCTCAAAGCACCGGGGAGCTGTTTTTT